This T cell receptor (beta chain) was retrieved from a study of spatial heterogeneity in lung cancer. Study-wide results and caveats: Tumor mutation count correlated with how many alpha and beta TCRs expanded intratumorally.

This clonotype has at least ten counts. Its antigen is currently unknown. For a library built for alpha chains, this beta chain is a stray read; little rests on its size. Germline V CDR1 and CDR2: KGHSH, LQKENI. This CDR3 spans 15 amino acids. V was clipped by 6 bases and J by 0 bases; unmatched bases: 6. The time point denotes: sample taken at primary tumor resection. TCRdb reprocessed the 5' RACE reads via MiXCR and lists one record per CDR3 protein. The sample lists more than 6,500 distinct CDR3 sequences; around an eighth were seen once. The sequenced sample was lung tumor tissue, obtained at surgery. The chain links TRBV18 to TRBJ2-7, with 9 bases matching TRBD1. The receptor's source is a male donor with early-stage non-small cell lung cancer. For the CDR3, the DNA is TGTGCCAGCTCGCCCGGGACAGGGAGCTCCTACGAGCAGTACTTC. This translates into CASSPGTGSSYEQYF.